These T cell receptor beta chains were read from a single sample in a study of blood T cells in healthy people across ages. MiXCR was run by TCRdb on the 5' RACE reads, yielding one entry per CDR3 protein. Of roughly 1.7 million distinct CDR3 sequences listed, almost 35% are singletons. Sequenced: blood. These receptors all stem from a woman in her twenties or thirties in good health. Both conserved end residues are part of each CDR3. Fields, in order: J gene, V gene, clone size, D gene, CDR3 protein, CDR3 DNA. D genes are given only for firm matches. The size field is filled for only some rows; it gives once, few, many or a size class.

J: TRBJ2-7; V: TRBV3-1; size: NA; D: NA; CDR3: CASSRGGTSSYEQYF; DNA: TGTGCCAGCAGCCGCGGCGGGACGTCTTCCTACGAGCAGTACTTC
J: TRBJ2-7; V: TRBV10-3; size: NA; D: TRBD1; CDR3: CAIGDRGNEQYF; DNA: TGTGCCATCGGGGACAGGGGCAACGAGCAGTACTTC
J: TRBJ2-7; V: TRBV12-3/TRBV12-4; size: NA; D: TRBD2; CDR3: CASSGGGPEEQYF; DNA: TGTGCCAGCAGTGGGGGAGGGCCGGAGGAGCAGTACTTC
J: TRBJ2-5; V: TRBV20-1; size: few; D: NA; CDR3: CSGFTQGGETQYF; DNA: TGCAGTGGTTTCACCCAAGGGGGAGAGACCCAGTACTTC
J: TRBJ2-3; V: TRBV29-1; size: NA; D: NA; CDR3: CSVAAQGSDTQYF; DNA: TGCAGCGTTGCGGCGCAGGGGTCAGATACGCAGTATTTT
J: TRBJ2-3; V: TRBV7-6; size: few; D: TRBD2; CDR3: CASSRTSGRGPSTDTQYF; DNA: TGTGCCAGCAGCCGGACTAGCGGGAGAGGGCCTAGCACAGATACGCAGTATTTT
J: TRBJ1-2; V: TRBV12-3/TRBV12-4; size: few; D: NA; CDR3: CASSVSGGGYGYTF; DNA: TGTGCCAGCAGTGTCTCGGGGGGAGGCTATGGCTACACCTTC
J: TRBJ2-3; V: TRBV7-3; size: NA; D: NA; CDR3: CASSSLDGTQYF; DNA: TGTGCCAGCAGCTCCCTGGACGGGACGCAGTATTTT
J: TRBJ2-3; V: TRBV9; size: NA; D: NA; CDR3: CASSERGVSDTQYF; DNA: TGTGCCAGCAGCGAGAGAGGGGTGTCCGATACGCAGTATTTT
J: TRBJ2-7; V: TRBV20-1; size: few; D: NA; CDR3: CSARPTDGSYEQYF; DNA: TGCAGTGCTAGACCCACGGACGGCTCCTACGAGCAGTACTTC
J: TRBJ2-1; V: TRBV14; size: few; D: NA; CDR3: CASSHDTRWSYNEQFF; DNA: TGTGCCAGCAGCCACGACACCAGGTGGTCCTACAATGAGCAGTTCTTC
J: TRBJ2-5; V: TRBV12-3/TRBV12-4; size: NA; D: TRBD2; CDR3: CASSLAKWASGGEETQYF; DNA: TGTGCCAGCAGTTTAGCGAAGTGGGCTAGCGGGGGGGAAGAGACCCAGTACTTC
J: TRBJ1-6; V: TRBV9; size: few; D: NA; CDR3: CASSVGTENSPLHF; DNA: TGTGCCAGCAGCGTCGGGACGGAGAATTCACCCCTCCACTTT
J: TRBJ2-5; V: TRBV6-1; size: few; D: TRBD2; CDR3: CASSSSGPSGRNYQETQYF; DNA: TGTGCCAGCAGCTCATCTGGGCCTAGCGGGAGGAATTACCAAGAGACCCAGTACTTC
J: TRBJ2-3; V: TRBV12-3/TRBV12-4; size: NA; D: TRBD2; CDR3: CASSRTSGLADAQYF; DNA: TGTGCCAGCAGTCGGACTAGCGGACTCGCAGATGCGCAGTATTTT
J: TRBJ2-3; V: TRBV12-3/TRBV12-4; size: NA; D: NA; CDR3: CASRRSRTDTQYF; DNA: TGTGCCAGCAGACGCTCGAGGACAGATACGCAGTATTTT
J: TRBJ2-3; V: TRBV6-5; size: NA; D: NA; CDR3: CASRRTGPRGPDTQYF; DNA: TGTGCCAGCAGACGGACCGGGCCAAGGGGCCCAGATACGCAGTATTTT
J: TRBJ2-1; V: TRBV7-2; size: few; D: NA; CDR3: CASSLAFGTGYNEQFF; DNA: TGTGCCAGCAGCTTAGCGTTCGGAACGGGATACAATGAGCAGTTCTTC
J: TRBJ2-7; V: TRBV4-1; size: NA; D: NA; CDR3: CVSSQSSYEQYF; DNA: TGCGTCAGCAGCCAGTCCTCCTACGAGCAGTACTTC
J: TRBJ2-1; V: TRBV2; size: NA; D: TRBD2; CDR3: CASSVPSGGENEQFF; DNA: TGTGCCAGCAGTGTCCCTAGCGGGGGGGAGAATGAGCAGTTCTTC
J: TRBJ1-6; V: TRBV27; size: once; D: TRBD1; CDR3: CASAGKGAGSPLHF; DNA: TGTGCCAGCGCCGGGAAGGGGGCCGGGTCACCCCTCCACTTT
J: TRBJ2-1; V: TRBV5-1; size: few; D: NA; CDR3: CASSGIDPYNEQFF; DNA: TGCGCCAGCAGCGGAATAGACCCCTACAATGAGCAGTTCTTC
J: TRBJ2-7; V: TRBV6-6; size: NA; D: TRBD1; CDR3: CASGAGQVYEQYF; DNA: TGTGCCAGCGGGGCTGGACAGGTTTACGAGCAGTACTTC
J: TRBJ2-2; V: TRBV20-1; size: many; D: TRBD1; CDR3: CSAARTGGTGELFF; DNA: TGCAGTGCAGCTCGAACAGGGGGCACCGGGGAGCTGTTTTTT
J: TRBJ2-7; V: TRBV28; size: NA; D: NA; CDR3: CTSSPTTGSHNYEQYF; DNA: TGTACCAGCAGTCCAACAACAGGATCCCACAACTACGAGCAGTACTTC
J: TRBJ2-1; V: TRBV29-1; size: many; D: NA; CDR3: CSVVWGEQFF; DNA: TGCAGCGTAGTATGGGGTGAGCAGTTCTTC
J: TRBJ2-5; V: TRBV2; size: NA; D: NA; CDR3: CASRRDKQEGTQYF; DNA: TGTGCCAGTAGGAGGGATAAACAAGAGGGGACCCAGTACTTC
J: TRBJ1-2; V: TRBV30; size: NA; D: NA; CDR3: CAWRVSDRNLGYTF; DNA: TGTGCCTGGAGGGTCTCAGATCGGAATTTGGGCTACACCTTC
J: TRBJ2-1; V: TRBV20-1; size: NA; D: TRBD2; CDR3: CSGRKPRRERDEQCF; DNA: TGCAGTGGCAGGAAGCCCAGGCGGGAGAGAGATGAGCAGTGCTTC
J: TRBJ2-6; V: TRBV20-1; size: NA; D: NA; CDR3: CNASLSGANVLTF; DNA: TGCAATGCTTCCCTATCTGGGGCCAACGTCCTGACTTTC
J: TRBJ2-7; V: TRBV20-1; size: NA; D: TRBD2; CDR3: CSANIAGESSYEQYF; DNA: TGCAGTGCGAATATAGCGGGAGAAAGCTCCTACGAGCAGTACTTC
J: TRBJ2-3; V: TRBV18; size: NA; D: NA; CDR3: CASSQFRTDTQYF; DNA: TGTGCCAGCTCACAATTTCGCACAGATACGCAGTATTTT
J: TRBJ1-5; V: TRBV20-1; size: few; D: NA; CDR3: CSARVALDQPQHF; DNA: TGCAGTGCTAGGGTGGCCCTCGATCAGCCCCAGCATTTT
J: TRBJ2-3; V: TRBV18; size: few; D: TRBD1; CDR3: CASSGTGNTDTQYF; DNA: TGTGCCAGCTCGGGGACAGGGAACACAGATACGCAGTATTTT
J: TRBJ2-3; V: TRBV5-6; size: NA; D: NA; CDR3: CASTLYPEGTDTQYF; DNA: TGTGCCAGCACCCTTTACCCGGAAGGCACAGATACGCAGTATTTT
J: TRBJ1-4; V: TRBV3-1; size: NA; D: TRBD1; CDR3: CASSQTGKGLVF; DNA: TGTGCCAGCAGCCAGACAGGGAAAGGACTGGTTTTT
J: TRBJ2-6; V: TRBV20-1; size: NA; D: NA; CDR3: CGARMGSSGANVLTF; DNA: TGCGGTGCTAGAATGGGGAGCTCTGGGGCCAACGTTCTGACTTTC
J: TRBJ2-7; V: TRBV3-1; size: NA; D: NA; CDR3: CASSPGGGFEQYF; DNA: TGTGCCAGCAGCCCCGGAGGGGGATTCGAGCAGTACTTC
J: TRBJ2-5; V: TRBV7-3; size: NA; D: NA; CDR3: CASSGGPEETQYF; DNA: TGTGCCAGCAGCGGGGGGCCGGAAGAGACCCAGTACTTC
J: TRBJ2-7; V: TRBV7-2; size: NA; D: NA; CDR3: CASSLRDIGLYEQYF; DNA: TGTGCCAGCAGCTTGCGGGACATTGGCCTCTACGAGCAGTACTTC
J: TRBJ2-3; V: TRBV9; size: many; D: NA; CDR3: CASSVGRDTQYF; DNA: TGTGCCAGCAGCGTAGGGCGGGATACGCAGTATTTT
J: TRBJ2-2; V: TRBV5-1; size: NA; D: NA; CDR3: CASSLDGMRGNTGELFF; DNA: TGCGCCAGCAGCTTGGATGGAATGCGGGGTAACACCGGGGAGCTGTTTTTT
J: TRBJ2-1; V: TRBV9; size: once; D: TRBD1; CDR3: CASSADRGFHNEQFF; DNA: TGTGCCAGCAGCGCGGACAGGGGGTTCCACAATGAGCAGTTCTTC
J: TRBJ1-2; V: TRBV7-9; size: NA; D: NA; CDR3: CASSRSSAELYGYTF; DNA: TGTGCCAGCAGCCGTTCTTCGGCGGAACTCTATGGCTACACCTTC
J: TRBJ2-7; V: TRBV20-1; size: NA; D: NA; CDR3: CSARIGGVAISYEQYF; DNA: TGCAGTGCTAGAATCGGCGGGGTGGCGATCTCCTACGAGCAGTACTTC
J: TRBJ1-1; V: TRBV9; size: few; D: NA; CDR3: CASSANGGLNTEAFF; DNA: TGTGCCAGCAGCGCGAACGGGGGGCTGAACACTGAAGCTTTCTTT
J: TRBJ2-5; V: TRBV5-1; size: once; D: NA; CDR3: CASSPRMGLPNEQYF; DNA: TGCGCCAGCAGCCCGAGAATGGGTTTACCGAATGAGCAGTACTTC
J: TRBJ1-2; V: TRBV28; size: NA; D: NA; CDR3: CASRPILDGYTF; DNA: TGTGCCAGCAGGCCCATCTTGGACGGCTACACCTTC
J: TRBJ2-5; V: TRBV5-6; size: many; D: NA; CDR3: CASSLVTDQETQYF; DNA: TGTGCCAGCAGCTTGGTTACAGACCAAGAGACCCAGTACTTC
J: TRBJ2-6; V: TRBV7-9; size: few; D: NA; CDR3: CASSPRGSLSGANVLTF; DNA: TGTGCCAGCAGCCCCCGAGGATCACTTTCTGGGGCCAACGTCCTGACTTTC
J: TRBJ2-5; V: TRBV28; size: NA; D: TRBD2; CDR3: CASRSMGGVKKQYF; DNA: TGTGCCAGCAGGTCGATGGGGGGGGTAAAGAAGCAGTACTTC
J: TRBJ2-5; V: TRBV6-5; size: few; D: NA; CDR3: CASRQTGNQETQYF; DNA: TGTGCCAGCAGGCAAACAGGCAACCAAGAGACCCAGTACTTC
J: TRBJ2-7; V: TRBV6-6; size: NA; D: NA; CDR3: CASSYEAALNYEQYF; DNA: TGTGCCAGCAGTTACGAGGCAGCTCTCAACTACGAGCAGTACTTC
J: TRBJ2-5; V: TRBV5-4; size: NA; D: NA; CDR3: CASSLSRPGGGQETQYF; DNA: TGTGCCAGCAGCTTGTCTCGGCCAGGTGGGGGCCAAGAGACCCAGTACTTC
J: TRBJ2-7; V: TRBV4-1; size: many; D: TRBD2; CDR3: CASSDAPLPGLDHEQYF; DNA: TGCGCCAGCAGCGATGCACCTCTACCGGGACTAGACCACGAGCAGTACTTC
J: TRBJ2-3; V: TRBV18; size: NA; D: NA; CDR3: CASSLNWDSTDTQYF; DNA: TGTGCCAGCTCGCTTAATTGGGACAGCACAGATACGCAGTATTTT
J: TRBJ2-4; V: TRBV5-5; size: NA; D: NA; CDR3: CASSLGSGLNIQYF; DNA: TGTGCCAGCAGCTTGGGTTCAGGGTTGAACATTCAGTACTTC